Below are 25 T cell receptor beta chains sequenced from a single sample in a study of blood T cell repertoires in COVID-19. Measured with immunoSEQ multiplex PCR; TCRdb has only the in-frame clones, and not every one. The sample has 100,000 to 150,000 clones, roughly 87% seen once. Sequencing was done on a sample of peripheral blood. The source of these receptors is a woman of 80 years or more with acute or convalescent COVID-19.

This clone was observed a single time. The J gene is TRBJ1-2, the V gene TRBV7-6, with D perhaps matching TRBD1 (5 bases). CDR1 and CDR2 from the germline V gene are SGHVS and FNYEAQ. The CDR3 contains 14 residues. The V end lost 5 bases, the J end lost 3 bases, and 13 bases lay between the germline ends. The CDR3 reads CASSPRAGDYGYTF. For the CDR3, the DNA is TGTGCCAGCAGCCCCAGGGCAGGAGACTATGGCTACACCTTC.

This clone appeared a single time. The V gene is TRBV4-3, the J gene TRBJ1-1; TRBD1 is a possible D gene (6 bases). Trimming cost V 0 bases and J 4 bases, with 12 bases left between them. CDR1 LGHNA and CDR2 YSLEER come from the germline V gene. This CDR3 spans 15 amino acids. CDR3: CASSQDRIGGTEAFF. DNA for the CDR3: TGCGCCAGCAGCCAAGATAGGATAGGGGGCACTGAAGCTTTCTTT.

As for this clone: Other DNA sequences in this sample translate to the same CDR3. The CDR3 DNA reads TGTGCCAGCAGGCCAACAGGGAATCAGCCCCAGCATTTT. This codes for CASRPTGNQPQHF. The gene calls are TRBV12-3 or TRBV12-4 and TRBJ1-5, with a tentative D call TRBD1 (6 bases). The CDR3 runs 13 residues. Trimming took off 6 bases at V and 4 bases at J, with 10 bases between the two ends.

This clone was seen a handful of times. Other DNA sequences in this sample translate to the same CDR3. The chain combines TRBV5-5 with TRBJ1-5; D possibly corresponds to TRBD1 (6 bases). Germline assignment: CDR1 SGHKS and CDR2 YYEKEE (reference sequence). The CDR3 totals 14 residues. V was cut by 4 bases and J by 5 bases, with 13 bases left in between. CDR3 sequence reads: CASSPEGGHQPQHF. The DNA for the CDR3 is TGTGCCAGCAGCCCTGAGGGGGGGCATCAGCCCCAGCATTTT.

This clone appeared a single time. The chain uses TRBV30 and TRBJ1-3; no firm D call. Trimming took off 3 bases at V and 0 bases at J, with 15 bases between the two ends. Germline values: CDR1 GTSNPN, CDR2 SVGIG (reference sequence). This CDR3 spans 16 amino acids. The CDR3 sequence: CAWRPVLRYSGNTIYF. In DNA form, the CDR3 reads TGTGCCTGGAGACCGGTTCTACGTTACTCTGGAAACACCATATATTTT.

The gene calls are TRBV19 and TRBJ2-5, with 12 nucleotides matching TRBD2. This CDR3 has 16 residues. Germline CDR1 is LNHDA and CDR2 is SQIVND (reference sequence). V trimming: 4 bases; J trimming: 0 bases; junction bases outside the gene matches: 3. The CDR3: CASSTTSGGYQETQYF. Here the CDR3 DNA reads TGTGCCAGTAGTACCACTAGCGGGGGGTACCAAGAGACCCAGTACTTC.

This clone was seen only once. The chain employs TRBV5-1 and TRBJ2-2, with 8 bases lining up with TRBD1. The CDR3 spans 15 residues. The V segment lost 5 bases and the J segment 3 bases; nucleotides outside the gene matches: 6. CDR1 is SGHRS, CDR2 YFSETQ, per germline. The CDR3 nucleotides read TGCGCCAGCAGACCAGGGGGCTACGACACCGGGGAGCTGTTTTTT. Translation gives CASRPGGYDTGELFF.

The CDR3 loop is CASSEGGRFQYF. CDR3 DNA sequence: TGTGCCAGCAGTGAAGGGGGCAGATTTCAGTACTTC. V and J are TRBV2 and TRBJ2-4, with D perhaps TRBD1 (5 bases). This CDR3 contains 12 residues. V was clipped by 1 base and J by 11 bases, with 9 bases between them. Looked up from germline, CDR1 is SNHLY and CDR2 is FYNNEI.

V is TRBV9 and J is TRBJ2-2; tentative D call: TRBD1 (6 bases). Trimming shortened V by 2 bases and J by 5 bases, and 13 bases separated the two germline ends. From germline, CDR1 is SGDLS and CDR2 YYNGEE. The CDR3 runs 15 residues. CDR3 in amino acids: CASSVVPTGTGELFF. CDR3 sequence (DNA): TGTGCCAGCAGCGTCGTGCCAACAGGGACCGGGGAGCTGTTTTTT.

V and J are TRBV5-1 and TRBJ2-1; the D gene is possibly TRBD1 (5 bases). Germline CDR1 is SGHRS and CDR2 is YFSETQ. This CDR3 is built from 14 residues. The V end was cut by 4 bases, the J end by 0 bases, with 8 bases between. CDR3 protein: CASSGGASYNEQFF. CDR3 coding DNA: TGCGCCAGCAGCGGTGGGGCCTCCTACAATGAGCAGTTCTTC.

J is TRBJ1-1 and V is TRBV2; possible D gene TRBD1, 6 bases. This CDR3 comprises 13 residues. Germline V gene sequence: CDR1 SNHLY, CDR2 FYNNEI. V lost 6 bases to trimming and J lost 3 bases, with 11 bases between them. CDR3 loop: CASRGDTYTEAFF. The CDR3 DNA reads TGTGCCAGCAGAGGGGACACTTACACTGAAGCTTTCTTT.

The gene calls are TRBV4-3 and TRBJ2-1; D remains unclear. CDR1 and CDR2 (germline): LGHNA, YSLEER. The CDR3 is made up of 17 amino acids. V gave up 1 base and J gave up 2 bases, with 15 bases separating them. CDR3: CASSQGYVALTYNEQFF. The CDR3 DNA sequence: TGCGCCAGCAGCCAAGGGTATGTAGCCCTAACCTACAATGAGCAGTTCTTC.

The sample holds one count of this clone. The rearrangement uses TRBV6-2 or TRBV6-3 and TRBJ2-2, with 8 positions matching TRBD1. The CDR3 loop spans 18 amino acids. V shed 2 bases and J 2 bases; nucleotides not matched to a gene: 10. The germline V gene encodes CDR1 MNHEY and CDR2 SVGEGT. The CDR3 DNA follows: TGTGCCAGCAGTTACCCGACAGGGGCGGGGTCCAACACCGGGGAGCTGTTTTTT. This gives the protein CASSYPTGAGSNTGELFF.

The chain uses TRBV5-1 and TRBJ1-2; D perhaps matches TRBD1 (5 bases). The V and J ends lost 6 bases and 0 bases respectively, with 12 bases between them. The CDR3 has 14 amino acids. Germline CDR1 reads SGHRS; CDR2 reads YFSETQ. The CDR3 bases are TGCGCCAGCAATACAGGCGCTACTAACTATGGCTACACCTTC. Translation: CASNTGATNYGYTF.

The chain links TRBV7-9 to TRBJ2-5, with TRBD1 identical over 11 bases. The CDR3 sequence is 16 residues long. Germline assignment: CDR1 SEHNR and CDR2 FQNEAQ (reference sequence). With 4 bases clipped from V and 3 bases from J, the junction kept 7 bases outside the gene matches. The DNA for the CDR3 is TGTGCCAGCAGCTCTAACCCGGGACAGGGGGAAGAGACCCAGTACTTC. This gives the protein CASSSNPGQGEETQYF.

The rearrangement links TRBV27 to TRBJ2-2; 7 bases match TRBD1. CDR1 is MNHEY, CDR2 SMNVEV, per germline (reference sequence). The V and J ends lost 9 bases and 0 bases, in that order; junction bases with no gene match: 4. The CDR3 totals 14 residues. CDR3 in DNA: TGTGCCAGTTCGACAGGGACGAACACCGGGGAGCTGTTTTTT. Protein: CASSTGTNTGELFF.

The CDR3 nucleotides read TGTGCCAGCAGTCCCTCCGACAGGGATAATGGCTACACCTTC. Translation: CASSPSDRDNGYTF. The rearrangement links TRBV6-5 to TRBJ1-2; the match to TRBD1 covers 7 bases. The CDR3 runs 14 residues. Germline CDR1 MNHEY, CDR2 SVGAGI. With 5 bases clipped from V and 6 bases from J, the junction kept 9 bases outside the gene matches.

The V and J genes are TRBV20-1 and TRBJ2-7; 7 bases line up with TRBD2. Per germline, CDR1 DFQATT and CDR2 SNEGSKA (reference sequence). V lost 6 bases to trimming and J lost 6 bases; unmatched junction nucleotides: 5. The CDR3 is 11 amino acids. CDR3 nucleotide sequence: TGCAGTGCCCGGGGGGTACCCGAGCAGTACGTC. Its translation: CSARGVPEQYV.

V and J are TRBV5-1 and TRBJ2-5; no definite D call. The V end was cut by 4 bases, the J end by 0 bases, with 13 bases between. This CDR3 contains 15 residues. Per germline, CDR1 SGHRS and CDR2 YFSETQ. CDR3 amino acids: CASSRSEPYQETQYF. CDR3 nucleotide sequence: TGCGCCAGCAGCCGCAGCGAACCGTACCAAGAGACCCAGTACTTC.

On this clone itself: The same CDR3 can be traced to other DNA sequences in this sample. The chain has TRBV3-1 (or the pseudogene TRBV3-2) and TRBJ2-1; 8 bases agree with TRBD1. The V and J ends lost 5 bases and 12 bases, in that order; junction bases with no gene match: 6. This CDR3 has 12 residues. Germline CDR1 reads LGHDT; CDR2 reads YNNKEL (reference sequence). This CDR3 reads CASSYRDRRQFF. CDR3 DNA sequence: TGTGCCAGCAGCTACCGGGACAGGCGGCAGTTCTTC.

The chain has TRBV7-2 and TRBJ2-7; tentatively, D is TRBD1 (7 bases). V lost 6 bases and J lost 6, with 18 bases in between. Germline CDR1 is SGHTA and CDR2 is FQGNSA. The CDR3 contains 14 residues. CDR3 sequence reads: CASSRQGGWSEQYF. CDR3 DNA sequence: TGTGCCAGCAGTCGACAGGGAGGTTGGTCCGAGCAGTACTTC.

V usage is TRBV4-2 and J usage is TRBJ2-7; TRBD1 agrees at 11 bases. V trimming: 5 bases; J trimming: 9 bases; junction bases outside the gene matches: 9. Per the germline V gene, CDR1 is LGHNA and CDR2 is YNFKEQ. This CDR3 is 14 amino acids long. DNA of the CDR3: TGTGCCAGCAGCACTCCGGGACAGGGGGGGACGCAGTACTTC. Translated: CASSTPGQGGTQYF.

The rearrangement uses TRBV9 and TRBJ2-1; D gene unclear. The CDR3 extends over 16 amino acids. CDR1 is SGDLS, CDR2 YYNGEE, per germline. V was trimmed by 0 bases and J by 0 bases, leaving 10 bases between them. The CDR3 protein is CASSVASASSYNEQFF. As DNA, the CDR3 is TGTGCCAGCAGCGTAGCTTCCGCCAGCTCCTACAATGAGCAGTTCTTC.

The rearrangement joins TRBV6-5 to TRBJ1-2; D unclear. The CDR3 length is 11 residues. Germline V gene lookup returns CDR1 MNHEY and CDR2 SVGAGI. Deletions cut 3 bases from V and 11 bases from J, with 10 bases between. This CDR3 reads CASSYGLRYTF. The CDR3, as DNA: TGTGCCAGCAGTTATGGTCTTCGGTACACCTTC.

This clone came up a few times. CDR3 amino acids: CASSDKGRSAVSYNSPLHF. CDR3 DNA: TGTGCCAGCAGCGATAAGGGGCGAAGCGCGGTCTCCTATAATTCACCCCTCCACTTT. The chain combines TRBV11-2 with TRBJ1-6; D might be TRBD1 (5 bases). The CDR3 spans 19 residues. Germline V CDR1 and CDR2: SGHAT, FQNNGV. The V and J ends lost 5 bases and 0 bases respectively, with 20 bases between them.